Following are 31 T cell receptor beta chains from one sample sequenced in a study of T cell responses to AZD1222 COVID-19 vaccine. The repertoire was sequenced with immunoSEQ multiplex PCR; TCRdb's copy has only in-frame clones and lacks some. The sample yields around 79,000 clones, 70% to 90% seen once. The sample here was peripheral blood, taken on day 0 of AZD1222 vaccination. The source is an adult in good health.

The V call is TRBV13, the J call TRBJ1-1, with D uncertain. Trimming stripped 5 bases from V and 0 bases from J, with 13 bases between. This CDR3 contains 15 residues. Germline V gene lookup returns CDR1 PRHDT and CDR2 FYEKMQ (reference sequence). Here the CDR3 reads CASSRVASLNTEAFF. CDR3 DNA sequence: TGTGCCAGCAGCAGAGTGGCGTCTTTGAACACTGAAGCTTTCTTT.

The chain joins TRBV7-6 to TRBJ2-1; the match to TRBD2 covers 10 bases. Trimming removed 4 bases from V and 5 bases from J; junction bases left unmatched: 8. This CDR3 region has 16 residues. The germline V gene has CDR1 SGHVS and CDR2 FNYEAQ. The CDR3 region is CASSSQTAGGDNEQFF. The CDR3 coding sequence is TGTGCCAGCAGCTCCCAAACAGCGGGGGGGGACAATGAGCAGTTCTTC.

The chain combines TRBV5-5 with TRBJ2-3, with 9 bases aligning to TRBD1. The CDR3 covers 19 residues. V lost 3 bases and J lost 0; bases outside the gene matches: 14. Germline V gene data show CDR1 as SGHKS and CDR2 as YYEKEE (reference sequence). Written as DNA, the CDR3 is TGTGCCAGCAGCTCCGTGAACCGGGACAGGGTGTTAAGCACAGATACGCAGTATTTT. Protein product: CASSSVNRDRVLSTDTQYF. Full variable domain (remainder filled in from reference TRBV5-5 and TRBJ2-3): DAGVTQSPTHLIKTRGQQVTLRCSPISGHKSVSWYQQVLGQGPQFIFQYYEKEERGRGNFPDRFSARQFPNYSSELNVNALLLGDSALYLCASSSVNRDRVLSTDTQYFGPGTRLTVL.

The J gene is TRBJ1-5, the V gene TRBV7-9, with a weak D call TRBD1 (5 bases). The CDR3 runs 13 residues. Deletions cut 3 bases from V and 5 bases from J, with 8 bases between. The germline gives CDR1 SEHNR, CDR2 FQNEAQ (reference sequence). For the CDR3, the DNA is TGTGCCAGCAGCTTCCTGGGGGATCAGCCCCAGCATTTT. Translating it yields CASSFLGDQPQHF.

This clone was recorded only once. J is TRBJ2-3 and V is TRBV5-1; 10 nucleotides line up with TRBD2. CDR1 is SGHRS and CDR2 is YFSETQ in the germline V gene. This CDR3 has 15 residues. Unmatched junction bases numbered 3, after V lost 0 bases and J lost 5 bases. Written as DNA, the CDR3 is TGCGCCAGCAGCTTGGGGCTAGCGGGAGAAGATACGCAGTATTTT. Protein sequence: CASSLGLAGEDTQYF.

J is TRBJ2-2 and V is TRBV28, with D maybe TRBD1 (5 bases). The CDR3 sequence is 14 residues long. With 5 bases removed from V and 2 bases from J, the gap between germline ends came to 9 bases. CDR1 is MDHEN and CDR2 is SYDVKM in the germline V gene. The CDR3 DNA reads as TGTGCCAGCAGTCGACAGCCAAACACCGGGGAGCTGTTTTTT. Amino acid sequence: CASSRQPNTGELFF.

The chain combines TRBV28 with TRBJ1-1; the D gene is possibly TRBD1 (5 bases). Germline lookup yields CDR1 MDHEN and CDR2 SYDVKM. The CDR3 is made up of 15 amino acids. Trimming cost V 5 bases and J 4 bases, with 17 bases left between them. The CDR3 protein is CASSPPTVDGTEAFF. CDR3 DNA: TGTGCCAGCAGTCCCCCGACAGTTGACGGCACTGAAGCTTTCTTT.

This chain links TRBV7-2 with TRBJ2-3; 7 bases are shared with TRBD2. In germline, CDR1 is SGHTA, CDR2 FQGNSA. There are 15 residues in the CDR3. After removal of 6 bases from V and 6 bases from J, the junction contained 12 bases not matched to a gene. The CDR3 DNA is TGTGCCAGCAGTTTATCCCCACTAGCGCCTGATACGCAGTATTTT. Translation gives CASSLSPLAPDTQYF.

The chain is built from TRBV3-1 (or the pseudogene TRBV3-2) and TRBJ2-4; D possibly corresponds to TRBD1 (5 bases). CDR3 length: 17 residues. V was trimmed by 0 bases and J by 2 bases, leaving 14 bases between them. Germline CDR1 and CDR2: LGHDT and YNNKEL (reference sequence). In DNA form, the CDR3 reads TGTGCCAGCAGCCAAGAGGGGCAGACCGAGACCAAAAACATTCAGTACTTC. Its translation is CASSQEGQTETKNIQYF.

A note on this clone: A read error may produce the germline difference seen at one junction end. The chain carries TRBV7-2 and TRBJ2-1, with 10 nucleotides matching TRBD2. The V gene's germline CDR1 is SGHTA and CDR2 FQGNSA. This CDR3 has 15 amino acids. The DNA for the CDR3 is TGTGCCAGCAGCTTAGAGGGACTAGCGTACAGTGAGCAGTTCTTC. Amino acid sequence: CASSLEGLAYSEQFF.

The gene calls are TRBV11-3 and TRBJ2-2, with D possibly being TRBD1 (6 bases). The germline V gene encodes CDR1 SGHNT and CDR2 YENEEA. Trimming took off 8 bases at V and 4 bases at J, with 11 bases between the two ends. This CDR3 is built from 13 residues. Here the CDR3 reads CASQQGRTGELFF. The CDR3 DNA reads TGTGCCAGCCAACAGGGTCGCACCGGGGAGCTGTTTTTT.

The chain is built from TRBV12-3 or TRBV12-4 and TRBJ1-2; 7 bases are shared with TRBD1. The ends lost 6 bases at V and 2 bases at J; junction bases unmatched: 3. CDR3 length: 13 residues. In DNA, the CDR3 is TGTGCCAGCAGCCAACAGGGGAACTATGGCTACACCTTC. Protein: CASSQQGNYGYTF.

V and J are TRBV24-1 and TRBJ2-1; 7 nucleotides align to TRBD2. V dropped 9 bases and J dropped 4; count of bases not matched to a gene: 14. This CDR3 spans 16 amino acids. Germline V gene lookup returns CDR1 KGHDR and CDR2 SFDVKD. The CDR3 bases are TGTGCCACCCAGCGGGGTGGCGGGGGAATGTACAATGAGCAGTTCTTC. It is translated as CATQRGGGGMYNEQFF.

This clone was recorded only once. This sequence joins TRBV24-1 and TRBJ1-4, with D possibly matching TRBD1 (5 bases). The V and J ends lost 3 bases and 6 bases respectively, with 16 bases between them. This CDR3 region has 16 residues. The germline V gene has CDR1 KGHDR and CDR2 SFDVKD. The CDR3 region is CATSDPAAGTDEKLFF. The CDR3 region has the DNA TGTGCCACCAGTGATCCCGCCGCCGGGACCGATGAAAAACTGTTTTTT.

The chain carries TRBV4-1 and TRBJ1-4; 7 bases agree with TRBD1. The germline CDR1 and CDR2 sequences are MGHRA and YSYEKL. V was clipped by 0 bases and J by 2 bases; unmatched bases: 6. The CDR3 has 17 residues. CDR3 in amino acids: CASSQDSSQGTNEKLFF. CDR3 coding DNA: TGCGCCAGCAGCCAAGATAGTTCACAGGGGACTAATGAAAAACTGTTTTTT.

This clone was observed a few times. The chain carries TRBV12-3 or TRBV12-4 and TRBJ1-4; D unclear. The CDR3 loop spans 13 amino acids. The V gene lost 0 bases and the J gene lost 7 bases, with 6 bases spanning the gap. The CDR3 here is CASSLAAFEKLFF. DNA of the CDR3: TGTGCCAGCAGTTTAGCTGCTTTTGAAAAACTGTTTTTT.

The V and J genes are TRBV5-4 and TRBJ2-7, with 8 bases lining up with TRBD2. J was trimmed by 2 bases and V by 1 base; bases with no gene match: 5. The CDR3 loop spans 15 amino acids. The germline V gene has CDR1 SGHNT and CDR2 YYREEE (reference sequence). The CDR3 DNA reads TGTGCCAGCAGCTTGTCCAGCGGGAGCCCCTACGAGCAGTACTTC. Its protein product is CASSLSSGSPYEQYF.

V and J are TRBV9 and TRBJ2-7; D call uncertain. V lost 0 bases, J lost 3 bases, and 7 bases lay in between. CDR1 and CDR2 (germline): SGDLS, YYNGEE. The CDR3 covers 13 residues. The CDR3 reads CASSVGMDYEQYF. The DNA for the CDR3 is TGTGCCAGCAGCGTAGGAATGGACTACGAGCAGTACTTC.

A single count supports this clone. The V and J genes are TRBV30 and TRBJ2-3; D is unclear. Deletions cut 0 bases from V and 2 bases from J, with 9 bases between. Germline CDR1 reads GTSNPN; CDR2 reads SVGIG (reference sequence). This CDR3 has 14 residues. As DNA, the CDR3 is TGTGCCTGGAGTGTAGACGGATACACAGATACGCAGTATTTT. Translated, it gives CAWSVDGYTDTQYF. Supplemented by reference TRBV30 and TRBJ2-3, the full variable domain reads SQTIHQWPATLVQPVGSPLSLECTVEGTSNPNLYWYRQAAGRGLQLLFYSVGIGQISSEVPQNLSASRPQDRQFILSSKKLLLSDSGFYLCAWSVDGYTDTQYFGPGTRLTVL.

Many counts were recorded for this clone. The chain uses TRBV15 and TRBJ2-7, with D uncertain. V lost 0 bases to trimming and J lost 3 bases, with 3 bases between them. Germline lookup yields CDR1 LNHNV and CDR2 YYDKDF (reference sequence). The CDR3 has 12 residues. The CDR3 region has the DNA TGTGCCACCAGCAGAGAGTACTACGAGCAGTACTTC. It is translated as CATSREYYEQYF. Filled out from reference TRBV15 and TRBJ2-7, the complete variable domain reads DAMVIQNPRYQVTQFGKPVTLSCSQTLNHNVMYWYQQKSSQAPKLLFHYYDKDFNNEADTPDNFQSRRPNTSFCFLDIRSPGLGDTAMYLCATSREYYEQYFGPGTRLTVT.

The chain joins TRBV28 to TRBJ1-6, with D hard to call. The germline gives CDR1 MDHEN, CDR2 SYDVKM. Trimming cost V 4 bases and J 10 bases, with 17 bases left between them. The CDR3 is made up of 15 amino acids. CDR3 sequence (DNA): TGTGCCAGCAGTTCCTTTAGGGATCTCGGATCACCCCTCCACTTT. This translates into CASSSFRDLGSPLHF.

This clone has more than one count but fewer than ten. The V gene is TRBV14, the J gene TRBJ2-3, with TRBD1 identical over 12 bases. The ends lost 1 base at V and 6 bases at J; junction bases unmatched: 5. From germline, CDR1 is SGHDN and CDR2 FVKESK. This CDR3 region has 16 residues. The CDR3, as DNA: TGTGCCAGCAGCCAAGCACCGGGACAGGGGGCCGATACGCAGTATTTT. As protein: CASSQAPGQGADTQYF.

V gene TRBV10-3 combines with J gene TRBJ2-5; 7 nucleotides match TRBD2. From germline, CDR1 is ENHRY and CDR2 SYGVKD. V trimming: 2 bases; J trimming: 2 bases; junction bases outside the gene matches: 2. The CDR3 consists of 14 residues. For the CDR3, the DNA is TGTGCCATCAGTGAGGGGACTAAACAAGAGACCCAGTACTTC. This codes for CAISEGTKQETQYF.

The chain is built from TRBV19 and TRBJ2-7, with D perhaps TRBD2 (5 bases). The CDR3 is made up of 14 amino acids. Per the germline V gene, CDR1 is LNHDA and CDR2 is SQIVND (reference sequence). V lost 3 bases and J 4 bases, leaving 13 bases between the germline ends. CDR3 residues: CASSMEVSGYEQYF. In nucleotides, the CDR3 is TGTGCCAGTAGTATGGAGGTCTCGGGGTACGAGCAGTACTTC.

The J gene is TRBJ2-7, the V gene TRBV5-4; a weak D match, TRBD2 (6 bases). The CDR3 loop spans 14 amino acids. With 5 bases removed from V and 0 bases from J, the gap between germline ends came to 12 bases. Germline values: CDR1 SGHNT, CDR2 YYREEE (reference sequence). For the CDR3, the DNA is TGTGCCAGCAGTAGTAGGGACTTCTCCTACGAGCAGTACTTC. It encodes CASSSRDFSYEQYF.

The J gene is TRBJ1-1, the V gene TRBV20-1; D gene unclear. Trimming shortened V by 5 bases and J by 5 bases, and 9 bases separated the two germline ends. Per germline, CDR1 DFQATT and CDR2 SNEGSKA (reference sequence). The CDR3 runs to 11 residues. As DNA, the CDR3 is TGCAGTGCTCGGCAGTGGACTGAAGCTTTCTTT. Protein product: CSARQWTEAFF.

This sequence joins TRBV18 and TRBJ2-5; 11 bases match TRBD2. Germline-derived CDR1 and CDR2 are KGHSH and LQKENI. The CDR3 contains 16 residues. Trimming took 3 bases from V and 4 from J; bases not matched to a gene: 7. The CDR3 bases are TGTGCCAGCTCACCCTACACTAGCGGGGGACGAGAGACCCAGTACTTC. Protein: CASSPYTSGGRETQYF.

The gene calls are TRBV6-5 and TRBJ2-1; 8 positions agree with TRBD1. CDR1 MNHEY and CDR2 SVGAGI come from the germline V gene. The CDR3 extends over 13 amino acids. Trimming at V came to 8 bases and at J to 6 bases, leaving 6 bases not matched to a gene. The CDR3 DNA reads TGTGCCAGCGGCCAGGGGGCAGGCAATGAGCAGTTCTTC. Translation gives CASGQGAGNEQFF.

The V and J genes are TRBV7-9 and TRBJ1-1; perhaps TRBD1 as D (5 bases). The CDR3 covers 13 residues. Germline values: CDR1 SEHNR, CDR2 FQNEAQ (reference sequence). Trimming left V 4 bases short and J 3 bases short, with 9 bases between. Here the CDR3 DNA reads TGTGCCAGCAGCTCAGGGTTGTACACTGAAGCTTTCTTT. Its translation is CASSSGLYTEAFF.

The chain couples TRBV24-1 to TRBJ2-3; D is undetermined. This CDR3 spans 13 amino acids. CDR1 is KGHDR, CDR2 SFDVKD, per germline. Trimming took 8 bases from V and 4 from J, leaving 12 bases between them. For the CDR3, the DNA is TGTGCCACCAAGGCGGCCGGAGCAGATACGCAGTATTTT. Translation: CATKAAGADTQYF.

This chain joins TRBV4-1 and TRBJ2-7; 9 bases map to TRBD1. Germline values: CDR1 MGHRA, CDR2 YSYEKL. The CDR3 spans 17 residues. The V and J ends lost 6 bases and 4 bases, in that order; junction bases with no gene match: 16. The CDR3 DNA follows: TGCGCCAGCAGGGCGTCCTTGGGGACAGGGAGATGGTACGAGCAGTACTTC. This encodes CASRASLGTGRWYEQYF.